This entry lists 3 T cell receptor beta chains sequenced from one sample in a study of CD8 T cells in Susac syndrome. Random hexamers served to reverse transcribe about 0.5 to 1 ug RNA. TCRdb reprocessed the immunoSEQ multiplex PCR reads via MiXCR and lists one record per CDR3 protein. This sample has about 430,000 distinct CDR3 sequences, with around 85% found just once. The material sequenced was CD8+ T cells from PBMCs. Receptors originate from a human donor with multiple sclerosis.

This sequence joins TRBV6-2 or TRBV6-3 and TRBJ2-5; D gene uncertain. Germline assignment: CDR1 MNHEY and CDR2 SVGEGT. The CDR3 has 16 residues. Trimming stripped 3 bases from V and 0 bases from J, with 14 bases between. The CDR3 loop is CASSYSRRQYQETQYF. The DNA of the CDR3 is TGTGCCAGCAGTTATTCTCGACGGCAGTACCAAGAGACCCAGTACTTC.

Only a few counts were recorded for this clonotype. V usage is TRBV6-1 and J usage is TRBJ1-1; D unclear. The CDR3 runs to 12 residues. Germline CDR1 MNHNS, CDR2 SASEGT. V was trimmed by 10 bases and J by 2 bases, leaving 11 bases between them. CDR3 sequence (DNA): TGTGCCACCCTCCGGACCAACACTGAAGCTTTCTTT. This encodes CATLRTNTEAFF.

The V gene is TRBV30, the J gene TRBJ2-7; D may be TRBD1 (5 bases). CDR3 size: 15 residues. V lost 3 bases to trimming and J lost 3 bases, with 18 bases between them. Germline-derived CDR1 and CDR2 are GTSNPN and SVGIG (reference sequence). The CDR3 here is CAWRAGQGDFYEQYF. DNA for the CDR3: TGTGCCTGGAGGGCCGGGCAGGGTGATTTCTACGAGCAGTACTTC.